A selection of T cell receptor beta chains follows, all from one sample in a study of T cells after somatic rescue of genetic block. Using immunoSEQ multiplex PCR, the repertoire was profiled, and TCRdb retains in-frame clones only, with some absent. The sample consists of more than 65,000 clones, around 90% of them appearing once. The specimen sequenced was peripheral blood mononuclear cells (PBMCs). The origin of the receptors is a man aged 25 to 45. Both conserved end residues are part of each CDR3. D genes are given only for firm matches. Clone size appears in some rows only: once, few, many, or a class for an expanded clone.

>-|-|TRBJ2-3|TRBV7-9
TGTGCCAGCAGCTTATCGACTATCACAGATACGCAGTATTTT
CASSLSTITDTQYF
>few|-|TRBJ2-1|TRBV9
TGTGCCAGCAGCGTAGATCGGCGGGCCCCCTACAATGAGCAGTTCTTC
CASSVDRRAPYNEQFF
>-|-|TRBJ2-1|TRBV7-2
TGTGCCAGCAGTAACAGGGTCCATGAGCAGTTCTTC
CASSNRVHEQFF
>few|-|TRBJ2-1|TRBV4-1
TGCGCCAGCAGCCAAGGCCACCCTATCTACAATGAGCAGTTCTTC
CASSQGHPIYNEQFF
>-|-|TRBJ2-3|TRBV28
TGTGCCAGCAGCCTGAACGAGGGGGTGGATACGCAGTATTTT
CASSLNEGVDTQYF
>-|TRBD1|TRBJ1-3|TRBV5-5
TGTGCCAGCAGCCGACAGGGGCTCTCTGGAAACACCATATATTTT
CASSRQGLSGNTIYF
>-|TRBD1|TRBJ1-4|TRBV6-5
TGTGCCAGCGCCGACCGGGCAGGGGGCGGAAAACTGTTTTTT
CASADRAGGGKLFF
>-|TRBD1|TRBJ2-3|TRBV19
TGTGCCAGTAGGCCACAGGGGGCGAGCACAGATACGCAGTATTTT
CASRPQGASTDTQYF
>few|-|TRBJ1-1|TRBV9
TGTGCCAGCAGCGTAGACAGGGAAACTGAAGCTTTCTTT
CASSVDRETEAFF
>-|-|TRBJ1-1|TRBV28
TGTGCCAGCAGTTTATCCCAGTCGATGAACACTGAAGCTTTCTTT
CASSLSQSMNTEAFF
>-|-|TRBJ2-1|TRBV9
TGTGCCAGCAGCGCGGGAAATGAGCAGTTCTTC
CASSAGNEQFF
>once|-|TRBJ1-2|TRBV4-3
TGCGCCAGCAGCCAAGCCCCGCCGTGGACAGTGGGTGGCTACACCTTC
CASSQAPPWTVGGYTF
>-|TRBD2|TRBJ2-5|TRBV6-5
TGTGCCAGCAGTTACTCTAAACTAGCGCAAGAGACCCAGTACTTC
CASSYSKLAQETQYF
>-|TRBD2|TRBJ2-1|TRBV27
TGTGCCAGCAGTTTAGACCCCGGGACTAGCGTTTACAATGAGCAGTTCTTC
CASSLDPGTSVYNEQFF
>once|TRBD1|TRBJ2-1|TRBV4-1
TGCGCCAGCAGCCCTGGGACAGGGAGGCCCAATGAGCAGTTCTTC
CASSPGTGRPNEQFF
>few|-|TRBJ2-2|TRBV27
TGTGCCAGCAGTAAGGGCTGGGGGAACACCGGGGAGCTGTTTTTT
CASSKGWGNTGELFF
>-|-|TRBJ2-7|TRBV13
TGTGCCAGCAGCCCCTACCCACTCTCCTACGAGCAGTACTTC
CASSPYPLSYEQYF
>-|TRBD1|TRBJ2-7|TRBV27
TGTGCCAGCAGTCCCCGAAGGACAGGGGTCGAGCAGTACTTC
CASSPRRTGVEQYF
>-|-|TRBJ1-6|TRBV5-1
TGCGCCAGCAGCTTGCTGTCCGTTGATTCACCCCTCCACTTT
CASSLLSVDSPLHF
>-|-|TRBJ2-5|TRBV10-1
TGCGCCAGCAGTGAAGGACAAGCTCAAGAGACCCAGTACTTC
CASSEGQAQETQYF
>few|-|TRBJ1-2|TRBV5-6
TGTGCCAGCAGCGTCAGGGAAGGGTATGGCTACACCTTC
CASSVREGYGYTF
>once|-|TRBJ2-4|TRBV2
TGTGCCAGCAGCCCAGATCGAACCAAAAACATTCAGTACTTC
CASSPDRTKNIQYF
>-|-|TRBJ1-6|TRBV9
TGTGCCAGCAGCGTAGACGGCTCCAATTCACCCCTCCACTTT
CASSVDGSNSPLHF
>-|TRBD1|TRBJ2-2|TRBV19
TGTGCCAGTAGTGTACACCCCGGGACAGCGAACACCGGGGAGCTGTTTTTT
CASSVHPGTANTGELFF
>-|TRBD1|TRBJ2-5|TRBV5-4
TGTGCCAGCAGCTGGCAAGACAGGGTCCAAGAGACCCAGTACTTC
CASSWQDRVQETQYF
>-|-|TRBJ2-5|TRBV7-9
TGTGCCAGCAGCGCCCTCACAGGCCCCGAGACCCAGTACTTC
CASSALTGPETQYF
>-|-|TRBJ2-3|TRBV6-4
TGTGCCAGCAGTGAGTCCCCGGGGTCGGATACGCAGTATTTT
CASSESPGSDTQYF
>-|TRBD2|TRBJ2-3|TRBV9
TGTGCCAGCAGCATGCTAGCGGGGGGGCCGGGAGATACGCAGTATTTT
CASSMLAGGPGDTQYF
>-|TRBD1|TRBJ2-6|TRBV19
TGTGCCAGTAGTGGCGACAGGGCTGGGGCCAACGTCCTGACTTTC
CASSGDRAGANVLTF
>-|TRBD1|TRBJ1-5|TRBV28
TGTGCCAGCAGTTTATTTTCAGGGGGCCGCCGCAATCAGCCCCAGCATTTT
CASSLFSGGRRNQPQHF
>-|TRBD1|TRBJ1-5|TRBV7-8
TGTGCCAGCAGATTAGGCGTTCAGGGGGCCGATCAGCCCCAGCATTTT
CASRLGVQGADQPQHF
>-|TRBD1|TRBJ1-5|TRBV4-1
TGCGCCAGCAGCCAAACGGACAGGGAGGGTCAGCCCCAGCATTTT
CASSQTDREGQPQHF
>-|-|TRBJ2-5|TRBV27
TGTGCCAGCAGTTTTTCAGGGGCTCGGGAGACCCAGTACTTC
CASSFSGARETQYF
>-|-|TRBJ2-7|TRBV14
TGTGCCAGCAGCCAAGGGGGGGCACCGTATTCCTACGAGCAGTACTTC
CASSQGGAPYSYEQYF
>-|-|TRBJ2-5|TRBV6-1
TGTGCCAGCAGCGAAAACGTTCAAGAGACCCAGTACTTC
CASSENVQETQYF
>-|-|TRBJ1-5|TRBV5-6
TGTGCCAGCAGCTTGCAGGGCGTGGAGCCCCAGCATTTT
CASSLQGVEPQHF
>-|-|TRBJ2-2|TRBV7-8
TGTGCCAGTAAGGGGGGCCCAAACACCGGGGAGCTGTTTTTT
CASKGGPNTGELFF
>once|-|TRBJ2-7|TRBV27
TGTGCCAGCAGTTTGCTGACCCCGGTCCGGGGGCGCAACTACGAGCAGTACTTC
CASSLLTPVRGRNYEQYF
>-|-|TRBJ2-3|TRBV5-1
TGCGCCAGCAGCCAGGAAGATACGCAGTATTTT
CASSQEDTQYF
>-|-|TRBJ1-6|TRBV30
TGTGCCTGGAGAGGCTCCTATAATTCACCCCTCCACTTT
CAWRGSYNSPLHF
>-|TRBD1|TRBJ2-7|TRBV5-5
TGTGCCAGCCTGGGACAGGGCATCTACGAGCAGTACTTC
CASLGQGIYEQYF
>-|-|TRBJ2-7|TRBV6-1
TGTGCCAGCAGTGAAGAAAGGAACTCCTACGAGCAGTACTTC
CASSEERNSYEQYF
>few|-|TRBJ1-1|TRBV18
TGTGCCAGCAGTGGCAGGGATAACACTGAAGCTTTCTTT
CASSGRDNTEAFF
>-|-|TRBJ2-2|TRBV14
TGTGCCAGCAGCCTAGTGGACAGCGGGGAGCTGTTTTTT
CASSLVDSGELFF
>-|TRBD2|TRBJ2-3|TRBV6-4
TGTGCCAGCAGTGCCCTAGCGGGGGGGACAGATACGCAGTATTTT
CASSALAGGTDTQYF
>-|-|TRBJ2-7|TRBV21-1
TGTGCCAGCAGCGCACGGGACCGGAGCTCCTACGAGCAGTACTTC
CASSARDRSSYEQYF
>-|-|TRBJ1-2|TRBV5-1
TGCGCCAGCAGTGACAGCTATGGCTACACCTTC
CASSDSYGYTF
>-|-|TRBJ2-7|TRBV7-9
TGTGCAACCGCGGAGACCGGCGACGAGCAGTACTTC
CATAETGDEQYF
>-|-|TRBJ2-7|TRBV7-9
TGTGCCAGCAGCTTCGGACACCCATTTTCATCCTACGAGCAGTACTTC
CASSFGHPFSSYEQYF
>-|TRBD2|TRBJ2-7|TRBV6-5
TGTGCCAGCAGCTCTACAGGCGGGGGGCGAGGAGAGCAGTACTTC
CASSSTGGGRGEQYF
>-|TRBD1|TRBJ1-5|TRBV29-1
TGCAGCGCACAGGGGGGAGAAGGACCCCAGCATTTT
CSAQGGEGPQHF